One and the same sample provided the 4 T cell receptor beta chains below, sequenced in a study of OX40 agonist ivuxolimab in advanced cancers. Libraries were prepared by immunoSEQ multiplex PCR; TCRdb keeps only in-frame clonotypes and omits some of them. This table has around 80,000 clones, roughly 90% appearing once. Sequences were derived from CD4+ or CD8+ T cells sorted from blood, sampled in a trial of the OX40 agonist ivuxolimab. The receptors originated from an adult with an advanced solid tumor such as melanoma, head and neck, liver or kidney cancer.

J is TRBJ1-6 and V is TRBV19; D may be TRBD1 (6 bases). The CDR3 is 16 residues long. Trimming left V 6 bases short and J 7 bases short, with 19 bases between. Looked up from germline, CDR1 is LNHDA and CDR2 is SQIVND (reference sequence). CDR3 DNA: TGTGCCAGTAGGGGGGTCAGGGGTGGATCGAATTCACCCCTCCACTTT. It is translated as CASRGVRGGSNSPLHF.

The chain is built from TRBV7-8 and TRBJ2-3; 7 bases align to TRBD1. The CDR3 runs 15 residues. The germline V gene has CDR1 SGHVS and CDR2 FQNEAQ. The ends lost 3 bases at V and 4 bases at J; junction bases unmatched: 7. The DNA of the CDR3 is TGTGCCAGCAGCTTGACAGGGAATGTTGCAGATACGCAGTATTTT. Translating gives CASSLTGNVADTQYF.

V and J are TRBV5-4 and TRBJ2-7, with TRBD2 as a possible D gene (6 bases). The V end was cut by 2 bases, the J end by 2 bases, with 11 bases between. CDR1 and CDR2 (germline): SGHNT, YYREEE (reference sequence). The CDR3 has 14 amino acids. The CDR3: CASSLNREPYEQYF. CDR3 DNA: TGTGCCAGCAGCTTAAATCGGGAGCCCTACGAGCAGTACTTC. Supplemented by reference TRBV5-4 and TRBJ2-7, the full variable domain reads ETGVTQSPTHLIKTRGQQVTLRCSSQSGHNTVSWYQQALGQGPQFIFQYYREEENGRGNFPPRFSGLQFPNYSSELNVNALELDDSALYLCASSLNREPYEQYFGPGTRLTVT.

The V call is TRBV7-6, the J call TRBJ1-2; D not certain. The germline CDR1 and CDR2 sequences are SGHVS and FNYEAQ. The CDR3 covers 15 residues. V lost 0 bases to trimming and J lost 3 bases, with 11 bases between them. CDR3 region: CASSLAIGTDYGYTF. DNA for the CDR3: TGTGCCAGCAGCTTAGCGATCGGAACAGACTATGGCTACACCTTC.